This T cell receptor beta chain was captured in a study of CD8 T cell repertoires and HIV-1 epitope variants (dated by TCRdb to about 2020). For the study in its entirety: T cells were stimulated in separate culture wells with each of twenty-five peptides representing autologous and known Gag and Nef epitope variants. Among the control conditions were a peptide pool of CMV, EBV and flu, the Ebola AY9 epitope serving as a negative control, and a well with no peptide. An aliquot of 1M T cells was saved as an uncultured baseline condition, separate from the roughly 80 T cell cultures. Running each culture condition in triplicate, except for one peptide done in duplicate, gave a total of about 91 T cell cultures. Tested epitopes included three Gag epitope families and Nef HW9 and YT9. Cultures were maintained for ten to eleven days in IMDM with gentamicin, and half-media changes adding IL-2, IL-7 and IL-15 were performed on days 3 and 7. Using the EasySep Human T Cell Enrichment Kit, T cells were enriched and then co-cultured with an equal number of autologous T cell-negative cells acting as antigen-presenting cells. Findings and caveats that apply to the study as a whole: Of the nine antigen-specific TCR beta clonotypes identified, six appeared cross-reactive for autologous or known escape epitope variants. The assay identified only TCR beta chains and indicated proliferation to antigen, not T cell function or cytokine profile. The Nef KF9 family was recognized by five clonotypes and the HW9 family by one, and no responses to the TAALDMSHF plasma variant were observed.

The immunoSEQ platform was used to sequence TCR beta CDR3 regions at survey depth. The QIAamp DNA micro kit was used to extract genomic DNA from every cultured and uncultured CD8+ T cell population. On the authors' methods: Samples with under 5,000 productive reads were excluded, and this exclusion removed about 6.5% of the roughly 80 HIV peptide-stimulated cultures. A MANAFEST web app trimmed sequences to CDR3 and removed nonproductive sequences, CDR3s under 5 amino acids, and those not starting C or ending F/W. Clonotypes were classified as antigen-specific only if expansion was observed in at least 2 of 3 replicates versus the no-peptide control at FDR 0.01, only within one epitope family. In addition, a specific clonotype needed a frequency at least fivefold higher than in wells stimulated with peptides from other epitope families. Held by TCRdb, this immuneACCESS table contains in-frame sequences only and omits some clones. Under half of the omission traces to an unresolved V gene where checked; the cause of the rest is unknown. That table gives V, J and clone size, and the DNA gave D and trimming. The sample contains 4,500 to 7,000 clones, 50% to 80% of them found a single time. The ten largest clonotypes hold around 45% of the sample.

As for this clone: The antigen this receptor binds is unknown. The input lacks base qualities; no much larger clone sits a single base away.

Inclusive of the bounding cysteine and phenylalanine, the CDR3 is 13 residues long. This entry keeps only the CDR3 DNA: 39 bases, framed from base 1. V lost 2 bases and J lost 8 bases; the stretch between them is 12 bases long. The germline V gene supplies CDR1 MGHDK and CDR2 SYGVNS. The EasySep Human CD8+ T Cell Enrichment Kit was used on day 10 to isolate CD8+ T cells from every culture. The TCR sequence derives from a male donor with HIV. The sequence is built from TRBV25-1 and TRBJ1-2; no D gene call is confident. Sequencing input: cultured CD8+ T cells derived from PBMCs. The CDR3 region reads CASSERGFDGYTF. The DNA is TGTGCCAGCAGTGAACGAGGGTTTGACGGCTACACCTTC.